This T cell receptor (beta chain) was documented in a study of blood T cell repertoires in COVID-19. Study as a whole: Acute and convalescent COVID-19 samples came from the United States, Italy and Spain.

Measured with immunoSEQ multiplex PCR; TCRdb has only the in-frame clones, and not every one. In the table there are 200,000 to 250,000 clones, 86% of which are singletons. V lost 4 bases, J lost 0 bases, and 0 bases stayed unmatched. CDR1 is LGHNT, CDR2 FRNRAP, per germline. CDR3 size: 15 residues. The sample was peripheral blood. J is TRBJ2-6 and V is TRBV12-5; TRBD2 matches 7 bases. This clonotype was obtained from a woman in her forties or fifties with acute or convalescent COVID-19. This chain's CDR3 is CASGSGGSGANVLTF. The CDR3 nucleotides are TGTGCTAGTGGTTCGGGGGGCTCTGGGGCCAACGTCCTGACTTTC.